This TCR beta chain stems from a study of CXCR3-negative and CXCR3-positive naive CD8 T cells. Points on this clonotype: The antigen is unknown.

Whole-study findings and limits: No difference in surface CD5 was seen between naive subsets, and TCR strength was inferred from TRB CDR3 properties.

TRB cDNA was prepared as libraries by UMI-labeled 5' RACE. TCRdb reanalyzed the 5' RACE reads, giving one entry per CDR3 protein sequence and no DNA. The sample shows around 29,000 distinct CDR3 sequences, and roughly 10% sits with its ten largest clones. The sequenced sample was memory CD8+ T cells from blood. This clonotype originated in a human donor in good health. Some clones in this sample may be carry-over from other donors' samples.

The CDR3 sequence: CASRENSGLTGELFF. This chain links TRBV2 with TRBJ2-2; TCRdb indicates TRBD1, and absent DNA this call remains unverified. CDR1 and CDR2 (germline): SNHLY, FYNNEI. The CDR3 is made up of 15 amino acids.